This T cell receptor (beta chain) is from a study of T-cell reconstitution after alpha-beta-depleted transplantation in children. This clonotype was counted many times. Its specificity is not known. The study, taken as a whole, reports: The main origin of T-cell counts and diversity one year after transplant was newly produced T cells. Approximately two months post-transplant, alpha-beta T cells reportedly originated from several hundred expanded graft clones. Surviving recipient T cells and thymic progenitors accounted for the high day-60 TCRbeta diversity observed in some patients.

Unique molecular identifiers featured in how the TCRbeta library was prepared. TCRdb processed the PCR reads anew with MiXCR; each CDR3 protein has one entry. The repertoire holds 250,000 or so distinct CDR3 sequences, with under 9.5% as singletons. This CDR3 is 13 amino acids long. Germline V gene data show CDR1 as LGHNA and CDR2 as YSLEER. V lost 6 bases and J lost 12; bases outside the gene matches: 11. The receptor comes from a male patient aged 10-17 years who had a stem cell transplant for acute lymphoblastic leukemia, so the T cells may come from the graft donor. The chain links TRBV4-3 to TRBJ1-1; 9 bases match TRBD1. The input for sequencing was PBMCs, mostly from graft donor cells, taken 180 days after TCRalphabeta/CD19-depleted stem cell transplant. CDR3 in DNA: TGCGCCAGCAGTTTGGGACAGGGAGCCCCTTCTTTCTTT. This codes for CASSLGQGAPSFF.